This paragraph covers one T cell receptor (beta chain) sequence. Antigen unknown. The PCR contained 60 Vbeta and 13 Jbeta primers. The table came from immunoSEQ multiplex PCR; TCRdb's copy has only in-frame clones and leaves some out. This sample's table reports about 200,000 clones. This sample is part of a study of cytomegalovirus exposure and HLA in healthy donors. Study-wide points: TCR beta V- and J-gene trimming was later associated with a missense DCLRE1C variant.

This CDR3 spans 13 amino acids. Between the trimmed V and J ends, which lost 1 base and 7 bases, there was a span of 10 bases. Germline CDR1 and CDR2: SGHVS and FQNEAQ. This receptor was identified in a boy aged 10-17 years in good health and CMV-seronegative. This chain links TRBV7-8 with TRBJ1-2; weak D call: TRBD1 (5 bases). What was sequenced was PBMCs. The CDR3 is CASSLVGGFGYTF. As DNA, the CDR3 is TGTGCCAGCAGCTTAGTCGGGGGATTTGGCTACACCTTC.